Below are 7 T cell receptor beta chains sequenced from a single sample in a study of blood T cells in healthy people across ages. Primed by a sample-barcoded 5' primer and a J-beta primer mix, a second PCR proceeded for 7 to 11 cycles. In TCRdb, the 5' RACE reads were re-called with MiXCR into one record per CDR3 protein. Here the sample spans about 1.4 million distinct CDR3 sequences, approximately 60% being singletons. Sequencing was performed on blood. The source is a man younger than 35 in good health.

This clonotype was picked up a small number of times. The chain links TRBV28 to TRBJ2-7; TRBD1 agrees at 7 bases. The CDR3 is 15 residues long. The germline gives CDR1 MDHEN, CDR2 SYDVKM. Trimming at V came to 1 base and at J to 1 base, leaving 4 bases not matched to a gene. The CDR3 reads CASSLSDRLSYEQYF. CDR3 nucleotides: TGTGCCAGCAGTTTATCGGACAGGCTTTCCTACGAGCAGTACTTC.

The genes are TRBV4-1 and TRBJ2-3; no clear D gene. This CDR3 spans 14 amino acids. V gave up 1 base and J gave up 2 bases, with 7 bases separating them. Germline V gene data show CDR1 as MGHRA and CDR2 as YSYEKL. The CDR3 nucleotides read TGCGCCAGCAGCCAAGTAGGGTTCACAGATACGCAGTATTTT. Translated: CASSQVGFTDTQYF.

There are a few counts of this clonotype. The chain employs TRBV7-9 and TRBJ1-2; TRBD1 is a possible D gene (5 bases). The V gene lost 7 bases and the J gene lost 3 bases, with 15 bases spanning the gap. Germline loops: CDR1 SEHNR, CDR2 FQNEAQ (reference sequence). The CDR3 is 14 amino acids. The CDR3 sequence: CASTLTVGDYGYTF. CDR3 coding DNA: TGTGCCAGCACCCTGACAGTCGGGGACTATGGCTACACCTTC. Looking up the rest from reference TRBV7-9 and TRBJ1-2 gives the full variable domain: DTGVSQNPRHKITKRGQNVTFRCDPISEHNRLYWYRQTLGQGPEFLTYFQNEAQLEKSRLLSDRFSAERPKGSFSTLEIQRTEQGDSAMYLCASTLTVGDYGYTFGSGTRLTVV.

This clonotype has only a few counts. The chain links TRBV29-1 to TRBJ1-1; TRBD1 matches at 7 bases. CDR1 SQVTM and CDR2 ANQGSEA come from the germline V gene. This CDR3 is 11 amino acids long. Trimming removed 6 bases from V and 7 bases from J; junction bases left unmatched: 5. The CDR3 loop is CSVTRGGEAFF. CDR3 coding DNA: TGCAGCGTAACCAGGGGGGGTGAAGCTTTCTTT.

The table lists this clonotype with a few counts. DNA of the CDR3: TGTGCCAGCAGCAAGGCAGGAGCTTCTAACTATGGCTACACCTTC. Translated: CASSKAGASNYGYTF. The chain links TRBV9 to TRBJ1-2; D gene ambiguous. CDR3 length equals 15 residues. V lost 4 bases and J lost 0, with 13 bases in between. The germline gives CDR1 SGDLS, CDR2 YYNGEE.

This clonotype was seen ten or more times. At one boundary the junction diverges from the germline segment, which might be a read error. CDR3 loop: CASSLAPDTQYF. Written as DNA, the CDR3 is TGTGCCAGCAGCTTAGCCCCAGATACGCAGTATTTT. V is TRBV5-1 and J is TRBJ2-3, with no clear D. Germline CDR1 and CDR2: SGHRS and YFSETQ. The CDR3 has 12 residues.

The table lists this clonotype with a few counts. The V call is TRBV7-9, the J call TRBJ2-1; D might be TRBD1 (6 bases). V shed 3 bases and J shed 7 bases, with 13 bases lying between them. This CDR3 has 14 residues. Germline assignment: CDR1 SEHNR and CDR2 FQNEAQ (reference sequence). The CDR3 reads CASSFGQGINEQFF. For the CDR3, the DNA is TGTGCCAGCAGCTTCGGGCAGGGGATAAATGAGCAGTTCTTC.